This T cell receptor (beta chain) was sequenced for a study of radiotherapy plus CTLA-4 blockade in lung cancer. About the study: Of the patients, over 15% showed objective responses and 31% attained disease control. Study results and limitations: In blood, after radiotherapy plus ipilimumab, tumor-derived TCR clones expanded.

There are 16 residues in the CDR3. The V and J ends lost 4 bases and 4 bases, in that order; junction bases with no gene match: 4. Looked up from germline, CDR1 is SGHDT and CDR2 is YYEEEE. In regard to this clone: Its antigen is still unknown.

The assay was immunoSEQ multiplex PCR, and TCRdb's table has in-frame clones only and misses some. The sample includes about 77,000 clones, roughly 69% of them seen just once. Participants had chemo-refractory metastatic non-small-cell lung cancer and were treated with focal radiation plus ipilimumab CTLA-4 blockade. The receptor was isolated from a human donor with non-small cell lung cancer whose response to radiotherapy plus ipilimumab could not be evaluated. Source: peripheral blood, taken from a patient treated with radiotherapy plus ipilimumab. J is TRBJ2-3 and V is TRBV5-6, with 15 bases identical to TRBD2. In DNA form, the CDR3 reads TGTGCCAGCAGCCAGGGACTAGCGGGGGGATCAGATACGCAGTATTTT. Translating it yields CASSQGLAGGSDTQYF. The variable domain in full, with the rest retrieved from reference TRBV5-6 and TRBJ2-3, is DAGVTQSPTHLIKTRGQQVTLRCSPKSGHDTVSWYQQALGQGPQFIFQYYEEEERQRGNFPDRFSGHQFPNYSSELNVNALLLGDSALYLCASSQGLAGGSDTQYFGPGTRLTVL.